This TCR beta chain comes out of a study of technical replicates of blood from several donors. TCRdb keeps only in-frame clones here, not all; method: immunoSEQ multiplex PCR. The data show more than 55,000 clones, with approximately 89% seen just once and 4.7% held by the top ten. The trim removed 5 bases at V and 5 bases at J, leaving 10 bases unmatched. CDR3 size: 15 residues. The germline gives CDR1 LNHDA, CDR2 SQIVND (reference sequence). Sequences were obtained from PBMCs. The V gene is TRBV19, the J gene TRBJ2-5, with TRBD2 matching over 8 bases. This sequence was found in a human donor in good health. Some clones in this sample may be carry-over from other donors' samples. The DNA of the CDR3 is TGTGCCAGTAGTCGAGCCAGCGGGAGCGGTGAGACCCAGTACTTC. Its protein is CASSRASGSGETQYF. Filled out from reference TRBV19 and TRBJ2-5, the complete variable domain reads DGGITQSPKYLFRKEGQNVTLSCEQNLNHDAMYWYRQDPGQGLRLIYYSQIVNDFQKGDIAEGYSVSREKKESFPLTVTSAQKNPTAFYLCASSRASGSGETQYFGPGTRLLVL.